This T cell receptor (beta chain) was captured by sequencing in a study of shared clonotypes between healthy human individuals. Germline values: CDR1 SQVTM, CDR2 ANQGSEA. The CDR3 loop spans 14 amino acids. V lost 2 bases and J 0 bases, leaving 8 bases between the germline ends. Some clones are missing from TCRdb's copy, which holds only in-frame ones; the method was immunoSEQ multiplex PCR. The repertoire has roughly 640,000 clones, around 97% of them found once; the top ten carry approximately 0.057%. The chain is built from TRBV29-1 and TRBJ2-4; D is unclear. The sequence came from a woman between 25 and 40 years old in good health. Sequencing was performed on naive CD4+ T cells sorted from blood. Subset: CD45RA+ positively selected. In DNA form, the CDR3 reads TGCAGCGTTGAAATGCGGCTAGCCAAAAACATTCAGTACTTC. This sequence encodes CSVEMRLAKNIQYF.